The entry below gives a single T cell receptor beta chain sequence along with its context. A J-beta primer mix and a sample-barcoded 5' primer were used in a second PCR of about 7 to 12 cycles. TCRdb passed the 5' RACE reads through MiXCR, listing each CDR3 protein once. This table has 800,000 or so distinct CDR3 sequences, approximately 25% appearing once. This sample stems from a study of blood T cells in healthy people across ages. The germline gives CDR1 LGHNA, CDR2 YSLEER. V lost 0 bases to trimming and J lost 1 base; unmatched junction nucleotides: 5. There are 17 residues in the CDR3. The data were also submitted as part of a second study, on T cells of mothers and their children. That paper notes: Related pairs of mothers and children showed slightly higher, non-significant overlap versus unrelated pairs. The analysis detected no persistent microchimeric T cell clones.

Material for sequencing was blood. V is TRBV4-3 and J is TRBJ2-4, with 8 positions matching TRBD1. The clonotype comes from a boy aged 5-17 years in good health. The CDR3: CASSQDPDRDAKNIQYF. Written as DNA, the CDR3 is TGCGCCAGCAGCCAAGATCCGGACAGGGATGCCAAAAACATTCAGTACTTC.